These 18 T cell receptor beta chains came from one sample sequenced in a study of T cell responses to AZD1222 COVID-19 vaccine. Assay: immunoSEQ multiplex PCR; the TCRdb copy retains only in-frame clones and omits some. The sample carries roughly 100,000 clones, 91% recorded once. The input for sequencing was peripheral blood, taken on day 0 of AZD1222 vaccination. The source of these receptors is an adult in good health.

The chain joins TRBV7-8 to TRBJ2-2; D possibly corresponds to TRBD1 (5 bases). The V gene lost 1 base and the J gene lost 1 base, with 7 bases spanning the gap. Per germline, CDR1 SGHVS and CDR2 FQNEAQ. This CDR3 has 15 amino acids. The CDR3 sequence: CASSLGTWNTGELFF. The CDR3 nucleotides are TGTGCCAGCAGCTTAGGGACATGGAACACCGGGGAGCTGTTTTTT.

The chain uses TRBV7-8 and TRBJ1-1, with D tentatively TRBD1 (5 bases). This CDR3 is 13 amino acids long. Germline-derived CDR1 and CDR2 are SGHVS and FQNEAQ. V lost 5 bases, J lost 4 bases, and 11 bases lay in between. The chain's CDR3 is CASSRGGSTEAFF. DNA for the CDR3: TGTGCCAGCAGCCGGGGGGGGAGCACTGAAGCTTTCTTT.

The CDR3 nucleotides are TGCGCCAGCAGCCCCAGGGGCGCCAAAAACATTCAGTACTTC. As protein: CASSPRGAKNIQYF. J is TRBJ2-4 and V is TRBV5-1; tentative D call: TRBD1 (6 bases). Between the trimmed V and J ends, which lost 4 bases and 1 base, there was a span of 9 bases. Germline V gives CDR1 SGHRS, CDR2 YFSETQ. CDR3 size: 14 residues.

The V gene is TRBV13, the J gene TRBJ2-7; possibly TRBD1 for D (5 bases). The V end lost 5 bases, the J end lost 3 bases, and 17 bases lay between the germline ends. CDR3 length: 15 residues. Germline V gene data show CDR1 as PRHDT and CDR2 as FYEKMQ (reference sequence). CDR3 DNA sequence: TGTGCCAGCAGCCATTCAGGGATTTTAAGCTACGAGCAGTACTTC. Its translation is CASSHSGILSYEQYF.

This clone was observed once. V gene TRBV6-2 or TRBV6-3 combines with J gene TRBJ1-5; TRBD1 is a possible D gene (5 bases). The CDR3 covers 15 residues. The germline V and J ends were trimmed by 3 bases and 1 base, with 10 bases remaining between them. CDR1 and CDR2 (germline): MNHEY, SVGEGT. DNA for the CDR3: TGTGCCAGCAGTTATGCAGGGAGAAGCAATCAGCCCCAGCATTTT. It translates to CASSYAGRSNQPQHF.

To note about this clone: Other nucleotide sequences in the sample specify the same CDR3. The chain carries TRBV7-2 and TRBJ2-7, with D possibly TRBD2 on 6 matching bases. The germline CDR1 and CDR2 sequences are SGHTA and FQGNSA. V was cut by 5 bases and J by 3 bases, with 17 bases left in between. The CDR3 runs to 15 residues. The CDR3 nucleotides are TGTGCCAGCAGCCTCGGGCTGGGGGGTTTCTACGAGCAGTACTTC. Protein: CASSLGLGGFYEQYF.

The rearrangement joins TRBV19 to TRBJ1-2, with unresolved D. This CDR3 spans 12 amino acids. Germline-derived CDR1 and CDR2 are LNHDA and SQIVND (reference sequence). V lost 3 bases, J lost 7 bases, and 9 bases lay in between. The CDR3 spells CASSIGLTGYTF. The CDR3 nucleotides read TGTGCCAGTAGTATCGGATTGACTGGCTACACCTTC.

This clone was seen more than once but under ten times. The rearrangement joins TRBV30 to TRBJ2-7; D might be TRBD2 (5 bases). Deletions cut 3 bases from V and 4 bases from J, with 10 bases between. The length of the CDR3 is 12 residues. CDR1 is GTSNPN, CDR2 SVGIG, per germline (reference sequence). The CDR3 sequence: CAWRGLYYEQYF. The CDR3 DNA sequence: TGTGCCTGGAGAGGACTGTATTACGAGCAGTACTTC.

The rearrangement joins TRBV5-1 to TRBJ2-2, with TRBD1 matching 7 bases. The CDR3 has 18 amino acids. Germline V lookup: CDR1 SGHRS, CDR2 YFSETQ. The V gene end was trimmed by 0 bases and the J gene end by 2 bases; junction bases not matched to a gene: 10. The CDR3 bases are TGCGCCAGCAGCTTGGCCTTGACGACAGGGCCTAACACCGGGGAGCTGTTTTTT. Its translation is CASSLALTTGPNTGELFF.

This clone was recorded a few times. This chain joins TRBV7-8 and TRBJ1-5; TRBD1 is a possible D gene (6 bases). Germline CDR1 reads SGHVS; CDR2 reads FQNEAQ. The germline V and J ends were trimmed by 3 bases and 4 bases, with 10 bases remaining between them. CDR3 length: 14 residues. The CDR3 nucleotides read TGTGCCAGCAGCTTCGCGGACAGAAATCAGCCCCAGCATTTT. Protein sequence: CASSFADRNQPQHF.

This clone was seen only once. V gene TRBV5-5 combines with J gene TRBJ2-7, with 8 bases fitting TRBD2. Per the germline V gene, CDR1 is SGHKS and CDR2 is YYEKEE (reference sequence). Trimming took 1 base from V and 4 from J; bases not matched to a gene: 7. This CDR3 comprises 15 residues. CDR3 amino acids: CASSLRLAGPYEQYF. The CDR3 DNA is TGTGCCAGCAGCTTGCGGCTAGCGGGCCCTTACGAGCAGTACTTC.

In its sample, this clone was seen once. The genes are TRBV18 and TRBJ2-1; TRBD1 aligns across 7 bases. The CDR3 has 14 residues. Germline CDR1 is KGHSH and CDR2 is LQKENI. Losses at the gene ends were 3 bases for V and 5 bases for J; bases not matched to a gene: 4. The CDR3 loop reads CASSPRTGNNEQFF. CDR3 DNA: TGTGCCAGCTCACCGCGGACAGGAAACAATGAGCAGTTCTTC.

The chain links TRBV10-3 to TRBJ2-7; D is undetermined. Trimming shortened V by 7 bases and J by 3 bases, and 7 bases separated the two germline ends. CDR1 ENHRY and CDR2 SYGVKD come from the germline V gene. The CDR3 sequence is 11 residues long. The CDR3 sequence: CAIKPLYEQYF. The CDR3 bases are TGTGCCATCAAACCGCTCTACGAGCAGTACTTC.

The chain recombines TRBV4-2 with TRBJ2-4, with TRBD2 matching 13 bases. Per germline, CDR1 LGHNA and CDR2 YNFKEQ. This CDR3 is built from 20 residues. The J segment lost 1 base and the V segment lost 0 bases, leaving 9 bases of the junction unmatched. Here the CDR3 DNA reads TGTGCCAGCAGCCAAGACAAAGGACTAGCGGGAGTAGGGGCCAAAAACATTCAGTACTTC. Translating it yields CASSQDKGLAGVGAKNIQYF.

The chain couples TRBV7-3 to TRBJ2-1; maybe TRBD1 (7 bases). The CDR3 totals 16 residues. With 5 bases removed from V and 0 bases from J, the gap between germline ends came to 14 bases. Germline V lookup: CDR1 SGHTA, CDR2 FQGTGA. DNA of the CDR3: TGTGCCAGCAGCCCCAGGGGGGAGCCCTCCTACAATGAGCAGTTCTTC. It yields the protein CASSPRGEPSYNEQFF.

This chain connects TRBV5-1 to TRBJ1-4; a possible D gene is TRBD1 (6 bases). V was trimmed by 0 bases and J by 7 bases, leaving 13 bases between them. CDR1 and CDR2 from the germline V gene are SGHRS and YFSETQ. The CDR3 length is 15 residues. CDR3 sequence reads: CASSLEAQGSEKLFF. The CDR3 region has the DNA TGCGCCAGCAGCTTGGAAGCACAGGGTTCTGAAAAACTGTTTTTT.

The chain employs TRBV28 and TRBJ1-6; D is perhaps TRBD1 (6 bases). The length of the CDR3 is 14 residues. In germline, CDR1 is MDHEN, CDR2 SYDVKM. Trimming removed 3 bases from V and 9 bases from J, with 12 bases in between. This CDR3 is CASSLPGVGSPLHF. DNA of the CDR3: TGTGCCAGCAGTTTGCCAGGGGTAGGTTCACCCCTCCACTTT.

The chain carries TRBV28 and TRBJ1-6; D gene uncertain. This CDR3 is 15 amino acids long. V lost 5 bases and J lost 7, with 15 bases in between. Per germline, CDR1 MDHEN and CDR2 SYDVKM. The CDR3 sequence: CASSRAPVANSPLHF. The CDR3 region has the DNA TGTGCCAGCAGTAGGGCTCCAGTCGCCAATTCACCCCTCCACTTT.